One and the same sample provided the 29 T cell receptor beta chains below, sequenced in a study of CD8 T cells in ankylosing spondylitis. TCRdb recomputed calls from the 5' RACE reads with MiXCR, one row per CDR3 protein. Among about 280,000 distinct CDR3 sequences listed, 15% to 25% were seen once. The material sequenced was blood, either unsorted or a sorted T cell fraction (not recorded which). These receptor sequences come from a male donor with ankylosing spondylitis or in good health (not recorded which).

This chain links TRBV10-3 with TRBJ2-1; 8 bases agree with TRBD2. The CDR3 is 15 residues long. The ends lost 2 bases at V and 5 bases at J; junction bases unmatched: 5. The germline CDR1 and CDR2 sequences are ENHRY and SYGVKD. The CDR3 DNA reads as TGTGCCATCAGTGAGCGTGGTAGCGGGAACAATGAGCAGTTCTTC. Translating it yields CAISERGSGNNEQFF.

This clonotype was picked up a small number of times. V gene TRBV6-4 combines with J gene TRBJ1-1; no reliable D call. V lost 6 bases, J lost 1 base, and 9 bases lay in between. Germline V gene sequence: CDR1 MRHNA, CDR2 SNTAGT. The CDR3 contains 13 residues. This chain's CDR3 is CASSMAENTEAFF. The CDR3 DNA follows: TGTGCCAGCAGCATGGCAGAGAACACTGAAGCTTTCTTT.

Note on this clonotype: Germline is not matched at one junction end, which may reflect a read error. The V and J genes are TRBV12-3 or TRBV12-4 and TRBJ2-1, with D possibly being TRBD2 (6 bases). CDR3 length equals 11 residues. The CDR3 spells CASSIAVEQFF. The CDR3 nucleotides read TGTGCCAGCAGTATAGCGGTTGAGCAGTTCTTC.

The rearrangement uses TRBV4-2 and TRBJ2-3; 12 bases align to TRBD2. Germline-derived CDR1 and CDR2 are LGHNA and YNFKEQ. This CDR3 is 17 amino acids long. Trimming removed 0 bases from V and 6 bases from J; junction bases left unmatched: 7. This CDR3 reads CASSQEASGRGRDTQYF. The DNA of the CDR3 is TGTGCCAGCAGCCAAGAGGCTAGCGGGAGGGGCAGGGATACGCAGTATTTT.

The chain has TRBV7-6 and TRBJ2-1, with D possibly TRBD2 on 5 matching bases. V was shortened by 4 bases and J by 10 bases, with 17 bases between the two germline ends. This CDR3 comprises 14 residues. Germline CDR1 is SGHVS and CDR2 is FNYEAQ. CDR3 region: CASSSDSRVEEQFF. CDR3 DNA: TGTGCCAGCAGCTCGGACTCCCGGGTTGAGGAGCAGTTCTTC.

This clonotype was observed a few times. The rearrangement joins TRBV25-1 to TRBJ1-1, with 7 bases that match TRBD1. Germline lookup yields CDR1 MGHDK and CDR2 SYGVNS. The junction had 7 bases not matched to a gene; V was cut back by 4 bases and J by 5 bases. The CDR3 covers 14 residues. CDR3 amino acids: CASSGTGEGTEAFF. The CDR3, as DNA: TGTGCCAGCAGTGGCACAGGGGAAGGGACTGAAGCTTTCTTT. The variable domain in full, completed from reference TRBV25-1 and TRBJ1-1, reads EADIYQTPRYLVIGTGKKITLECSQTMGHDKMYWYQQDPGMELHLIHYSYGVNSTEKGDLSSESTVSRIRTEHFPLTLESARPSHTSQYLCASSGTGEGTEAFFGQGTRLTVV.

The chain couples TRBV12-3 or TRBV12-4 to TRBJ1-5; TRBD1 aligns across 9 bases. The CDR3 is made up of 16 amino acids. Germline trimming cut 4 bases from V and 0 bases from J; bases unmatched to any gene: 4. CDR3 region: CASSSGQGNSNQPQHF. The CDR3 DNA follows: TGTGCCAGCAGTTCAGGACAGGGGAATAGCAATCAGCCCCAGCATTTT.

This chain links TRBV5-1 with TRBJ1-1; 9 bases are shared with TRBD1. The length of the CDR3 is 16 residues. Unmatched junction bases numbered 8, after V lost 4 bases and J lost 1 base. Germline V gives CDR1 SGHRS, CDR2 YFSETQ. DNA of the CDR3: TGCGCCAGCAGCCCCGGTACGGACAGGGGGAACACTGAAGCTTTCTTT. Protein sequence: CASSPGTDRGNTEAFF.

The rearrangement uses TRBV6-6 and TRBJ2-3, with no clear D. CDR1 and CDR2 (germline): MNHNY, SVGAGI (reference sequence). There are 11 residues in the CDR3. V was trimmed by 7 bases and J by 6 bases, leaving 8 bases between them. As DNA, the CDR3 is TGTGCCAGCATTGATCGGGATACGCAGTATTTT. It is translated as CASIDRDTQYF.

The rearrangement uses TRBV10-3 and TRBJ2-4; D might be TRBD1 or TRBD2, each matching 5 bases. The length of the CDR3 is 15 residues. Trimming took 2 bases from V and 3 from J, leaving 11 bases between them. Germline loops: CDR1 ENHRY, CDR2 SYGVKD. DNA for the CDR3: TGTGCCATCAGTGAGGGGGGTGGTGTCAAAAACATTCAGTACTTC. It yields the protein CAISEGGGVKNIQYF.

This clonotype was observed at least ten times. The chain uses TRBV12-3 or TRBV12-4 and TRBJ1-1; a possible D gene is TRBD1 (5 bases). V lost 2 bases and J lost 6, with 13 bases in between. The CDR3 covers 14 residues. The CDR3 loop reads CASSLSGGGAEAFF. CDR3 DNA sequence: TGTGCCAGCAGTTTATCGGGGGGAGGAGCTGAAGCTTTCTTT.

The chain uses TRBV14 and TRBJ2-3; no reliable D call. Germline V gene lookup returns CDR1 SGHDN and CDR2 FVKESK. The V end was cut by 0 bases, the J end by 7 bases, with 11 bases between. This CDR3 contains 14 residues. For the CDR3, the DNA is TGTGCCAGCAGCCAAGATTTTGGGGATCATACGCAGTATTTT. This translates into CASSQDFGDHTQYF.

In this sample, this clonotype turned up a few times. Here the CDR3 reads CAISETPSYEQYV. In DNA form, the CDR3 reads TGTGCCATCAGTGAGACCCCTTCCTACGAGCAGTACGTC. J is TRBJ2-7 and V is TRBV10-3; no firm D call. This CDR3 comprises 13 residues. V gave up 2 bases and J gave up 1 base, with 6 bases separating them. From germline, CDR1 is ENHRY and CDR2 SYGVKD.

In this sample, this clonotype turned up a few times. CDR3 nucleotides: TGTGCCAGCAGCTCCGGCGTTAACCCCACCGGGGAGCTGTTTTTT. The encoded protein is CASSSGVNPTGELFF. The chain combines TRBV7-3 with TRBJ2-2; D is undetermined. Trimming stripped 4 bases from V and 4 bases from J, with 13 bases between. The CDR3 consists of 15 residues. Germline loops: CDR1 SGHTA, CDR2 FQGTGA.

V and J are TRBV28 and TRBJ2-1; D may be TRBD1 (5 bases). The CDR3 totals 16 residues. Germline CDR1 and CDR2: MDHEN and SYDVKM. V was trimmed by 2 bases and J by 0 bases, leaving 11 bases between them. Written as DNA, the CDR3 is TGTGCCAGCAGTTTACCCCGACAGCGCTCCTACAATGAGCAGTTCTTC. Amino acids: CASSLPRQRSYNEQFF.

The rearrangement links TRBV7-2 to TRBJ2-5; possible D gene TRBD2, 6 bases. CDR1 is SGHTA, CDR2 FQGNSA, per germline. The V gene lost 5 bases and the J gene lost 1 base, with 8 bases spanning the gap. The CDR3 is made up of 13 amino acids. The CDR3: CASSPAGQETQYF. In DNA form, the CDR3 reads TGTGCCAGCAGCCCAGCGGGCCAAGAGACCCAGTACTTC.

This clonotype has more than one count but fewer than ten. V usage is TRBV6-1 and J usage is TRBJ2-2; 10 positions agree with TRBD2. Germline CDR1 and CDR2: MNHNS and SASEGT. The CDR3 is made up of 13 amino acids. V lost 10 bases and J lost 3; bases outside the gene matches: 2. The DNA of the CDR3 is TGTGCCACCGGGACTAGCGACACCGGGGAGCTGTTTTTT. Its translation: CATGTSDTGELFF.

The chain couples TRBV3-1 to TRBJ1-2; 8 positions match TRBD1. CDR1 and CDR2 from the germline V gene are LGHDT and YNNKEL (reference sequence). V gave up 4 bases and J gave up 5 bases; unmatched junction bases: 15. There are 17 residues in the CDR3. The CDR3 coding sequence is TGTGCCAGCAGCCCCCGGGACAGGCGGATTGGGGTTTATGGCTACACCTTC. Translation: CASSPRDRRIGVYGYTF.

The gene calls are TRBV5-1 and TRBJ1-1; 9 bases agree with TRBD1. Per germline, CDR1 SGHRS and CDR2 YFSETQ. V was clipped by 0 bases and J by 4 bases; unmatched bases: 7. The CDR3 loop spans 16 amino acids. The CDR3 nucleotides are TGCGCCAGCAGCTTGGTTTCCGGACAGGGGTCCACTGAAGCTTTCTTT. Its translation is CASSLVSGQGSTEAFF.

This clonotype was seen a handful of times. CDR3 sequence reads: CASRQVQGAGELFF. The CDR3 DNA follows: TGTGCCAGCAGACAAGTACAGGGTGCCGGGGAGCTGTTTTTT. V usage is TRBV12-3 or TRBV12-4 and J usage is TRBJ2-2; TRBD1 might be the D (6 bases). This CDR3 is built from 14 residues. Trimming stripped 6 bases from V and 6 bases from J, with 14 bases between.

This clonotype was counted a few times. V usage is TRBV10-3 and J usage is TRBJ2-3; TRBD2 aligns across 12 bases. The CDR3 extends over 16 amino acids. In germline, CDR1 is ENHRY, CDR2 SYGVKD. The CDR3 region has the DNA TGTGCGGGAACTCGGACTAGCGGGAACAGCACAGATACGCAGTATTTT. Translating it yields CAGTRTSGNSTDTQYF.

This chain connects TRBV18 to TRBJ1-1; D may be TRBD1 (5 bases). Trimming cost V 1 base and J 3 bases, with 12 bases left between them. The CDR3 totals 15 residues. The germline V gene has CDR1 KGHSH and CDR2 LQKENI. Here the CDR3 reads CASSPQAMGDTEAFF. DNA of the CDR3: TGTGCCAGCTCACCACAGGCGATGGGGGACACTGAAGCTTTCTTT.

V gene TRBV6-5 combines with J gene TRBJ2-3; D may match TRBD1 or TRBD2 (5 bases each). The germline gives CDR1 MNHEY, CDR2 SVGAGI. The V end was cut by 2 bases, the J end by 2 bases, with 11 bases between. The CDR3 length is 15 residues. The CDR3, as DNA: TGTGCCAGCAGTTACCAGGGACGGTACACAGATACGCAGTATTTT. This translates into CASSYQGRYTDTQYF.

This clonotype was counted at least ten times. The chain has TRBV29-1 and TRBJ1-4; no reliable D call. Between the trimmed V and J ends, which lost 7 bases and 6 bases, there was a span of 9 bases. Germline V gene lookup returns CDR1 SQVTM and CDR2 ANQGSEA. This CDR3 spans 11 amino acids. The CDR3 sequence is CSGHTDEKLFF. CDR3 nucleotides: TGCAGCGGCCATACCGATGAAAAACTGTTTTTT.

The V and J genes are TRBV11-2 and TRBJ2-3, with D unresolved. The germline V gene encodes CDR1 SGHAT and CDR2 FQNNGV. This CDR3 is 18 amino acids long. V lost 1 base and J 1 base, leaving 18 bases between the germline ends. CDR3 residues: CASSLGSFWRNRTDTQYF. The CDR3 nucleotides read TGTGCCAGCAGCTTAGGGTCCTTCTGGAGAAATCGCACAGATACGCAGTATTTT.

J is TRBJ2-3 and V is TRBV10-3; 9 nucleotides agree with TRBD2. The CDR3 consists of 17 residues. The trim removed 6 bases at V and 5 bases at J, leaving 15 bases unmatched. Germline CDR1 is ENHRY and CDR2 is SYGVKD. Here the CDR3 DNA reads TGTGCCATCAGCCCCGGGTGGGCGCGGGGGGGAGTAGATACGCAGTATTTT. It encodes CAISPGWARGGVDTQYF.

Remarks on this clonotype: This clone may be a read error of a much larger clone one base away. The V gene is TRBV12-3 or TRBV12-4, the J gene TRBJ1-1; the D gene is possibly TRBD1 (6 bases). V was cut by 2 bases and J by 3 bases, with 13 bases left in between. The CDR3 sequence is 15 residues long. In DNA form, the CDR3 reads TGTGCCAGCAGTTTAAGCGGGGGCATGCACACTGAAGCTTTCTTT. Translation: CASSLSGGMHTEAFF.

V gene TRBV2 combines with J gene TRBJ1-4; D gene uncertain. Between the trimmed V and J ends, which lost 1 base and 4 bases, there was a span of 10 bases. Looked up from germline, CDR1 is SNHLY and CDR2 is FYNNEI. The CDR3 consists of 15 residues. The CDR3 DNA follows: TGTGCCAGCAGTGAAGATTCTGGAATTAATGAAAAACTGTTTTTT. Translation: CASSEDSGINEKLFF.

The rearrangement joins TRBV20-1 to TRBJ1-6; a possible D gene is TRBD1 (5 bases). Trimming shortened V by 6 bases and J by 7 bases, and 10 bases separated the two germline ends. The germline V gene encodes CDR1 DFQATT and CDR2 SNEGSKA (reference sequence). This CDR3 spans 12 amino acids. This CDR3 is CSAARGNSPLHF. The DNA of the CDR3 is TGCAGTGCCGCGCGGGGCAATTCACCCCTCCACTTT.